These 11 T cell receptor beta chains share one sample of origin, sequenced in a study of long-term antiretroviral therapy in people with HIV. The authors ran the immunoSEQ assay, v3.0, at survey level. This table comes from immunoSEQ multiplex PCR, and its TCRdb copy is limited to in-frame clones, with some not included. Of some 40,000 clones listed, around 85% were seen once; the top ten hold 5.7%. The sample consisted of unsorted PBMCs, taken 3.1 years after starting antiretroviral therapy. Receptor source: a woman aged 50 to 65 with HIV.

This chain links TRBV19 with TRBJ2-5; D might be TRBD2 (6 bases). The CDR3 runs 14 residues. Per germline, CDR1 LNHDA and CDR2 SQIVND (reference sequence). Trimming removed 3 bases at V and 4 bases at J, with 12 bases between. CDR3 loop: CASSIGAGRETQYF. The CDR3 coding sequence is TGTGCCAGTAGTATTGGTGCGGGGCGAGAGACCCAGTACTTC.

This clone was observed a single time. The V gene is TRBV5-5, the J gene TRBJ2-7, with TRBD1 matching over 8 bases. J lost 2 bases, V lost 0 bases, and 4 bases had no gene match. Germline V lookup: CDR1 SGHKS, CDR2 YYEKEE (reference sequence). The CDR3 runs to 15 residues. The CDR3 region is CASSLGQGPTYEQYF. CDR3 bases: TGTGCCAGCAGCTTGGGACAGGGGCCTACCTACGAGCAGTACTTC.

The rearrangement joins TRBV10-2 to TRBJ2-7; the match to TRBD2 covers 8 bases. From germline, CDR1 is WSHSY and CDR2 SAAADI. V lost 11 bases, J lost 1 base, and 7 bases stayed unmatched. The CDR3 is made up of 13 amino acids. The CDR3 spells CACQRGSSYEQYF. DNA for the CDR3: TGCGCCTGTCAGCGGGGGAGTTCCTACGAGCAGTACTTC.

The V and J genes are TRBV5-1 and TRBJ2-2; 7 bases line up with TRBD2. After removal of 0 bases from V and 2 bases from J, the junction contained 4 bases not matched to a gene. The CDR3 is made up of 16 amino acids. The germline V gene encodes CDR1 SGHRS and CDR2 YFSETQ. As DNA, the CDR3 is TGCGCCAGCAGCTTGGTCGGGGGGTTCAACACCGGGGAGCTGTTTTTT. This translates into CASSLVGGFNTGELFF.

The table lists this clone with a few counts. The chain combines TRBV5-5 with TRBJ1-6, with D possibly TRBD1 on 5 matching bases. CDR1 is SGHKS, CDR2 YYEKEE, per germline (reference sequence). There are 16 residues in the CDR3. V shed 0 bases and J shed 6 bases, with 13 bases lying between them. The CDR3 DNA follows: TGTGCCAGCAGCTTGGACAGGTCCTCACTTAATTCACCCCTCCACTTT. Translated: CASSLDRSSLNSPLHF.

The V call is TRBV15, the J call TRBJ2-3; 8 bases map to TRBD1. Germline CDR1 reads LNHNV; CDR2 reads YYDKDF (reference sequence). Unmatched junction bases numbered 3, after V lost 0 bases and J lost 4 bases. The CDR3 has 15 amino acids. The CDR3 protein is CATSRDATGADTQYF. CDR3 in DNA: TGTGCCACCAGCAGAGACGCGACAGGGGCAGATACGCAGTATTTT.

V and J are TRBV5-1 and TRBJ2-7, with D perhaps given as TRBD1 or TRBD2 (5 bases each). The length of the CDR3 is 13 residues. V was pared by 4 bases and J by 3 bases, with 11 bases between. Looked up from germline, CDR1 is SGHRS and CDR2 is YFSETQ. CDR3 loop: CASSRGVDYEQYF. For the CDR3, the DNA is TGCGCCAGCAGCCGAGGGGTTGACTACGAGCAGTACTTC.

The gene calls are TRBV30 and TRBJ1-4; D gene ambiguous. The CDR3 spans 13 residues. Trimming left V 2 bases short and J 8 bases short, with 12 bases between. Germline assignment: CDR1 GTSNPN and CDR2 SVGIG (reference sequence). Here the CDR3 reads CAWSPGISEKLFF. Here the CDR3 DNA reads TGTGCCTGGAGTCCTGGAATTTCCGAAAAACTGTTTTTT.

The CDR3 bases are TGCAGTGCTACCCAGGCTGAAGCTTTCTTT. This translates into CSATQAEAFF. This sequence joins TRBV20-1 and TRBJ1-1; D gene ambiguous. V lost 4 bases and J 6 bases, leaving 6 bases between the germline ends. This CDR3 region has 10 residues. Germline V gene data show CDR1 as DFQATT and CDR2 as SNEGSKA (reference sequence).

The V call is TRBV6-5, the J call TRBJ1-5, with 9 bases aligning to TRBD1. The CDR3 spans 16 residues. The germline CDR1 and CDR2 sequences are MNHEY and SVGAGI. Germline trimming cut 4 bases from V and 2 bases from J; bases unmatched to any gene: 6. Written as DNA, the CDR3 is TGTGCCAGCAGTTCATCGACAGGGGGAGGCAATCAGCCCCAGCATTTT. Translating gives CASSSSTGGGNQPQHF.

The V gene is TRBV10-3, the J gene TRBJ1-1; D unclear. CDR3 length: 14 residues. Germline V gene sequence: CDR1 ENHRY, CDR2 SYGVKD. Trimming took off 11 bases at V and 1 base at J, with 17 bases between the two ends. The CDR3 loop reads CASREAAPNTEAFF. CDR3 in DNA: TGTGCCTCCCGTGAGGCGGCCCCGAACACTGAAGCTTTCTTT.